One and the same sample provided the 4 T cell receptor beta chains below, sequenced in a study of TIL therapy for anti-PD-1-resistant metastatic lung cancer. Indicated time point: pre-treatment sample, taken before nivolumab and TIL therapy. Pleural nodules or supraclavicular lymph nodes made up most of the excised metastases sampled. This was the immunoSEQ v3 assay. Sequencing used immunoSEQ multiplex PCR; TCRdb keeps in-frame clones, though not all of them. This repertoire shows approximately 87,000 clones, roughly two thirds found once; its top ten account for over 9.5%. The input for sequencing was tumor tissue, taken at baseline. The receptors come from a person between 30 and 79 years old with non-small cell lung cancer.

The chain is built from TRBV6-2 or TRBV6-3 and TRBJ1-5; D gene ambiguous. V was trimmed by 0 bases and J by 1 base, leaving 10 bases between them. CDR3 length: 16 amino acids. Germline V CDR1 and CDR2: MNHEY, SVGEGT. DNA of the CDR3: TGTGCCAGCAGTTACTCGGGTTTTCGGAGCAATCAGCCCCAGCATTTT. It translates to CASSYSGFRSNQPQHF.

CDR3 sequence (DNA): TGTGCCAGCTCCCCCCCTTTATTGGATTCACCCCTCCACTTT. It yields the protein CASSPPLLDSPLHF. The rearrangement links TRBV2 to TRBJ1-6, with D uncertain. Per the germline V gene, CDR1 is SNHLY and CDR2 is FYNNEI. V gave up 8 bases and J gave up 8 bases, with 16 bases separating them. CDR3 length equals 14 residues.

The chain recombines TRBV5-1 with TRBJ2-2; 10 bases map to TRBD2. The CDR3 totals 21 residues. Trimming took 1 base from V and 0 from J; bases not matched to a gene: 15. The germline V gene has CDR1 SGHRS and CDR2 YFSETQ. CDR3 DNA: TGCGCCAGCAGCTTGTATGGGGGACTAGCGACAAGAAGATCGAACACCGGGGAGCTGTTTTTT. It is translated as CASSLYGGLATRRSNTGELFF.

This clone was seen more than once but under ten times. This sequence joins TRBV6-6 and TRBJ1-4; D might be TRBD1 (5 bases). V was trimmed by 2 bases and J by 8 bases, leaving 9 bases between them. The CDR3 sequence is 13 residues long. The germline gives CDR1 MNHNY, CDR2 SVGAGI (reference sequence). DNA for the CDR3: TGTGCCAGCAGTTACGTCAGGGCAGAAAAACTGTTTTTT. Its translation is CASSYVRAEKLFF.